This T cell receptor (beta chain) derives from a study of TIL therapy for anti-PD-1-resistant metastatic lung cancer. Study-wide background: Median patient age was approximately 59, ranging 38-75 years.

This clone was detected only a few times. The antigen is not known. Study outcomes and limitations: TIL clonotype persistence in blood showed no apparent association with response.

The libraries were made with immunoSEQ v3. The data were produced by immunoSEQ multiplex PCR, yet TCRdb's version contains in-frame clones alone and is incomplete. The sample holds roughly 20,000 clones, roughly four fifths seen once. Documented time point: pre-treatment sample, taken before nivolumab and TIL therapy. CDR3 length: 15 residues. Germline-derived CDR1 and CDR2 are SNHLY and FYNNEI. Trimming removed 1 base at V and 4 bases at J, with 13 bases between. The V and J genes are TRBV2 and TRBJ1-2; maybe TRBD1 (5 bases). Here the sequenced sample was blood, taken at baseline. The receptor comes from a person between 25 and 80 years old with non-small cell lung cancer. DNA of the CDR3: TGTGCCAGCAGTGAAGGGGTGAGGGGCGGCTATGGCTACACCTTC. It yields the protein CASSEGVRGGYGYTF.